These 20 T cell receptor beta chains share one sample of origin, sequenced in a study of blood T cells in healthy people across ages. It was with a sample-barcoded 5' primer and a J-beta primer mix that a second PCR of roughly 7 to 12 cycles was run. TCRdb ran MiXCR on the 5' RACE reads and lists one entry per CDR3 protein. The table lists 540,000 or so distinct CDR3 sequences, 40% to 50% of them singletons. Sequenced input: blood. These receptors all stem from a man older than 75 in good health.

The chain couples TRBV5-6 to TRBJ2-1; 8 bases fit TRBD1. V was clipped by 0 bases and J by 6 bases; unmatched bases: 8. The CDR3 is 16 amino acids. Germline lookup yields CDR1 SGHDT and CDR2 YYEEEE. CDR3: CASSLGSGGIRNEQFF. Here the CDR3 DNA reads TGTGCCAGCAGCTTGGGGTCAGGGGGCATTCGCAATGAGCAGTTCTTC. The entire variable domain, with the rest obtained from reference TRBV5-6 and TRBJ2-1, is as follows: DAGVTQSPTHLIKTRGQQVTLRCSPKSGHDTVSWYQQALGQGPQFIFQYYEEEERQRGNFPDRFSGHQFPNYSSELNVNALLLGDSALYLCASSLGSGGIRNEQFFGPGTRLTVL.

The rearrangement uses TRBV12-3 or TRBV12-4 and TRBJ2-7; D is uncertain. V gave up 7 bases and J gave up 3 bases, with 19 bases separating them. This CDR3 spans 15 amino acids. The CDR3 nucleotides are TGTGCCAGCAACCAAGGACCCCAGACCAACTACGAGCAGTACTTC. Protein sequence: CASNQGPQTNYEQYF.

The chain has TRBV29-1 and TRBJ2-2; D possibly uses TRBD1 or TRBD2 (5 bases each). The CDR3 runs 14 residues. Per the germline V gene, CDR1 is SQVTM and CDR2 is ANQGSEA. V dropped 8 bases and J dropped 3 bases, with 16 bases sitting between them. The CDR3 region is CSTGTNGDTGELFF. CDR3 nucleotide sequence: TGCAGCACGGGGACCAACGGGGACACCGGGGAGCTGTTTTTT.

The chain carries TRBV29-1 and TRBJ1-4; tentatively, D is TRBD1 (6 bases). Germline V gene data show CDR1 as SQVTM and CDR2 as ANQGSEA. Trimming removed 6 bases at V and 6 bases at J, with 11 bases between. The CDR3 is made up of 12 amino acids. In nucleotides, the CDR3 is TGCAGCGTCGGGAGGGGGGATGAAAAACTGTTTTTT. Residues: CSVGRGDEKLFF.

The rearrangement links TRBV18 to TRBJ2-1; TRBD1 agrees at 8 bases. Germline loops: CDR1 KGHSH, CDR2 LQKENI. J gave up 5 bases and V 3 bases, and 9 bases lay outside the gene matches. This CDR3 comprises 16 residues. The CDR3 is CASSPFSGGANNEQFF. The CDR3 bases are TGTGCCAGCTCACCGTTCTCAGGGGGCGCCAACAATGAGCAGTTCTTC.

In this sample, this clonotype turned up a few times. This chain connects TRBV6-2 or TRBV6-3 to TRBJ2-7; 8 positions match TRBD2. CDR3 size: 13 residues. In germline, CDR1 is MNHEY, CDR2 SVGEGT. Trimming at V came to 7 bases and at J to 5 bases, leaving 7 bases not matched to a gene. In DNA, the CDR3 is TGTGCCAGCACCGAGGGACTAGGCGACGAGCAGTACTTC. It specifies CASTEGLGDEQYF.

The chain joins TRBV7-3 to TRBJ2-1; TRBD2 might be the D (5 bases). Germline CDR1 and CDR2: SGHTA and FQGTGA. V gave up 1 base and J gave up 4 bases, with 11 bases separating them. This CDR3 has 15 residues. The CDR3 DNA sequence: TGTGCCAGCAGCTTAAGAGGGTGTGGATACAATGAGCAGTTCTTC. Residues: CASSLRGCGYNEQFF. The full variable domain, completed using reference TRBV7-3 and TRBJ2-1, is GAGVSQTPSNKVTEKGKYVELRCDPISGHTALYWYRQSLGQGPEFLIYFQGTGAADDSGLPNDRFFAVRPEGSVSTLKIQRTERGDSAVYLCASSLRGCGYNEQFFGPGTRLTVL.

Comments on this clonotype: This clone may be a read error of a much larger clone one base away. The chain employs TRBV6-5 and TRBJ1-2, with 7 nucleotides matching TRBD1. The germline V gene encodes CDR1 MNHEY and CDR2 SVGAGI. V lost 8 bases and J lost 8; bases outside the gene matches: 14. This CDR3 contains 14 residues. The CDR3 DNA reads TGTGCCAGCGGTCTACAACAGGGGCTATCAGGCTACACCTTC. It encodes CASGLQQGLSGYTF.

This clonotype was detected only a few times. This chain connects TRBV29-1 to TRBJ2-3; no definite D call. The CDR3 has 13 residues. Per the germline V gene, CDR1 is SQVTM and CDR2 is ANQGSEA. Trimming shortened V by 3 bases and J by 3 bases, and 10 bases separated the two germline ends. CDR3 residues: CSVDELATDTQYF. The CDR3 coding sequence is TGCAGCGTTGACGAATTAGCTACAGATACGCAGTATTTT.

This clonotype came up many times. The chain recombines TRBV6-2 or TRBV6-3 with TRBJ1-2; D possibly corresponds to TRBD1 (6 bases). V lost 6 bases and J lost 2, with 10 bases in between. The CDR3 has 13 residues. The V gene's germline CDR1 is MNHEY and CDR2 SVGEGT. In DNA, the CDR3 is TGTGCCAGCAGGCGACAGGCAAACTATGGCTACACCTTC. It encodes CASRRQANYGYTF.

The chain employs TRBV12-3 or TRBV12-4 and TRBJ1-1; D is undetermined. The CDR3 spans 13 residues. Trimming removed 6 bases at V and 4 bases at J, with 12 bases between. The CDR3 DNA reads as TGTGCCAGCAGCCCCTCCTGGGGCACTGAAGCTTTCTTT. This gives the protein CASSPSWGTEAFF.

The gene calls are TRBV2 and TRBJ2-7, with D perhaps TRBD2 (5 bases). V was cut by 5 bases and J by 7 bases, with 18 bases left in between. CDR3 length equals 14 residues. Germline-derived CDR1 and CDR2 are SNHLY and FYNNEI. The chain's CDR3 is CASSRRLDYNEQYF. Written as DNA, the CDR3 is TGTGCCAGCAGTCGCCGACTCGACTACAATGAGCAGTACTTC.

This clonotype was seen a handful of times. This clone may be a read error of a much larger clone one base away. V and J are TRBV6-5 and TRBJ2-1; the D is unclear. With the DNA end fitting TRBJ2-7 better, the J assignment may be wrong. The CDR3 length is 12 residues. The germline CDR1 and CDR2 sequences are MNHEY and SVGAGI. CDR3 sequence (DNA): TGTGCCAGCAGTTACTCCTACAATGAGCAGTACTTC. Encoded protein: CASSYSYNEQYF.

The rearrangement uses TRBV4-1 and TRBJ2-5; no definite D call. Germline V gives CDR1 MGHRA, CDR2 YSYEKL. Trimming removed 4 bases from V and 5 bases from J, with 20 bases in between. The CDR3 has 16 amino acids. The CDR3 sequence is CASSREIIGRRETQYF. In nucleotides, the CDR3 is TGCGCCAGCAGCCGAGAAATCATAGGTCGCAGGGAGACCCAGTACTTC.

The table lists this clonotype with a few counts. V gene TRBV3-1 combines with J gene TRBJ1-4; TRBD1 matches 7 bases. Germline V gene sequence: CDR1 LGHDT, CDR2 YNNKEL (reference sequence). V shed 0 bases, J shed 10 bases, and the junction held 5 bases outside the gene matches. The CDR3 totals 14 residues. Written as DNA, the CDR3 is TGTGCCAGCAGCCAAGAAGACAGGGAGGGAAAACTGTTTTTT. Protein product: CASSQEDREGKLFF.

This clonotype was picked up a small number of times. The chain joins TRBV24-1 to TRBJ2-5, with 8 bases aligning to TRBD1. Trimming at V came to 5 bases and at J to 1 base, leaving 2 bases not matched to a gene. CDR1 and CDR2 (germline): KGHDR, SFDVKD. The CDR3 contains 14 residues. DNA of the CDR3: TGTGCCACCAGTGCCGGACAGGGCCAAGAGACCCAGTACTTC. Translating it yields CATSAGQGQETQYF.

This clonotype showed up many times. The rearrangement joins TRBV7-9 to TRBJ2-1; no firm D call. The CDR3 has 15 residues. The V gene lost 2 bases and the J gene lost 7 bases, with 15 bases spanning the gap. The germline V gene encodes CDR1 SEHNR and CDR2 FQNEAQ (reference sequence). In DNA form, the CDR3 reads TGTGCCAGCAGCTTAAGGTCCAGTAGGAGTAATGAGCAGTTCTTC. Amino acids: CASSLRSSRSNEQFF.

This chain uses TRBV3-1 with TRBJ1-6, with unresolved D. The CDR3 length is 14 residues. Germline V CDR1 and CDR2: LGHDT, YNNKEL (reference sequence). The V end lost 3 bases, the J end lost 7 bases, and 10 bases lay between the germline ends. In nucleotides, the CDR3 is TGTGCCAGCAGCCAGGGAGCTACCAATTCACCCCTCCACTTT. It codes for CASSQGATNSPLHF.

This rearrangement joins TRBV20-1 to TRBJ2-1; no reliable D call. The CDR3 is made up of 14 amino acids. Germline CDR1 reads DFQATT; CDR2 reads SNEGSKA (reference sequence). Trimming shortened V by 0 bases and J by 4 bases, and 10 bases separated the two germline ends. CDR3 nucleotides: TGCAGTGCTAGAGAGCGGAACTTATACAATGAGCAGTTCTTC. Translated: CSARERNLYNEQFF.

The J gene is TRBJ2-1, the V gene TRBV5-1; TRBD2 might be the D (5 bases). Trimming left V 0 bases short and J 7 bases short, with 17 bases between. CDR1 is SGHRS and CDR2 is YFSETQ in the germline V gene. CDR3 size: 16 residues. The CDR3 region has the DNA TGCGCCAGCAGCTTGGCCTCCCAGAGAGGGTGGAATGAGCAGTTCTTC. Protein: CASSLASQRGWNEQFF.